The 19 T cell receptor beta chains below were found in one sample sequenced in a study of shared clonotypes between healthy human individuals. CD8 cells classed as naive were CD45RO-negative and positively selected for CCR7, excluding terminally differentiated effector memory CD45RA+ cells. The method was immunoSEQ multiplex PCR; TCRdb's version includes in-frame clones alone and lacks a portion of them. The sample has about 2.1 million clones, about 93% seen once. The material sequenced was naive CD8+ T cells from PBMCs. The receptors stem from a man between 18 and 35 years old in good health. Some clones in this sample may be carry-over from other donors' samples.

The J gene is TRBJ2-2, the V gene TRBV7-9; D perhaps matches TRBD1 (5 bases). Germline-derived CDR1 and CDR2 are SEHNR and FQNEAQ (reference sequence). There are 13 residues in the CDR3. V was trimmed by 10 bases and J by 0 bases, leaving 9 bases between them. CDR3 loop: CATRGSNTGELFF. CDR3 coding DNA: TGTGCCACAAGGGGCTCGAACACCGGGGAGCTGTTTTTT. Supplemented by reference TRBV7-9 and TRBJ2-2, the full variable domain reads DTGVSQNPRHKITKRGQNVTFRCDPISEHNRLYWYRQTLGQGPEFLTYFQNEAQLEKSRLLSDRFSAERPKGSFSTLEIQRTEQGDSAMYLCATRGSNTGELFFGEGSRLTVL.

With regard to this clone: Within the sample, other DNA sequences also encode this same CDR3. The rearrangement joins TRBV11-2 to TRBJ2-7; 9 positions agree with TRBD1. The junction had 1 base not matched to a gene; V was cut back by 1 base and J by 6 bases. CDR3 size: 13 residues. Germline lookup yields CDR1 SGHAT and CDR2 FQNNGV. The CDR3 sequence: CASSLGTGAEQYF. The CDR3 DNA is TGTGCCAGCAGCTTAGGGACAGGGGCCGAGCAGTACTTC. The full variable domain, with the rest looked up from reference TRBV11-2 and TRBJ2-7, is EAGVAQSPRYKIIEKRQSVAFWCNPISGHATLYWYQQILGQGPKLLIQFQNNGVVDDSQLPKDRFSAERLKGVDSTLKIQPAKLEDSAVYLCASSLGTGAEQYFGPGTRLTVT.

This sequence joins TRBV6-5 and TRBJ1-5; D not resolved. This CDR3 is built from 15 residues. Trimming took 2 bases from V and 3 from J, leaving 11 bases between them. Germline V gene data show CDR1 as MNHEY and CDR2 as SVGAGI. The CDR3: CASSYTDGFNQPQHF. The CDR3 region has the DNA TGTGCCAGCAGTTACACGGACGGTTTCAATCAGCCCCAGCATTTT.

The J gene is TRBJ2-5, the V gene TRBV7-9; 8 positions match TRBD2. Germline values: CDR1 SEHNR, CDR2 FQNEAQ (reference sequence). The V gene end was trimmed by 4 bases and the J gene end by 5 bases; junction bases not matched to a gene: 6. This CDR3 is 14 amino acids long. Written as DNA, the CDR3 is TGTGCCAGCAGCTCCGGGGGGGGGTTGGAGACCCAGTACTTC. Translating gives CASSSGGGLETQYF.

Only a few counts were recorded for this clone. The rearrangement links TRBV4-1 to TRBJ1-1, with D possibly matching TRBD1 (5 bases). Germline V CDR1 and CDR2: MGHRA, YSYEKL. This CDR3 region has 17 residues. Trimming removed 4 bases at V and 1 base at J, with 19 bases between. The CDR3 sequence is CASSRDSAGQTNTEAFF. DNA of the CDR3: TGCGCCAGCAGCCGAGACAGCGCAGGGCAGACGAACACTGAAGCTTTCTTT.

Written as DNA, the CDR3 is TGTGCCAGTAGTATAGATGTGACCTTGGGACTGAACACTGAAGCTTTCTTT. Translating gives CASSIDVTLGLNTEAFF. The chain joins TRBV19 to TRBJ1-1; TRBD1 is a possible D gene (5 bases). The CDR3 runs to 17 residues. The V gene's germline CDR1 is LNHDA and CDR2 SQIVND (reference sequence). The V and J ends lost 0 bases and 0 bases respectively, with 14 bases between them.

This chain joins TRBV29-1 and TRBJ2-7; 8 bases fit TRBD2. The germline V gene encodes CDR1 SQVTM and CDR2 ANQGSEA. Trimming took 5 bases from V and 7 from J; bases not matched to a gene: 4. The CDR3 spans 11 residues. The CDR3 coding sequence is TGCAGCGTTCGGGGGGGCAGGGAGCAGTACTTC. Protein sequence: CSVRGGREQYF.

This clone was found once. The V call is TRBV4-3, the J call TRBJ1-2; D unclear. The CDR3 extends over 16 amino acids. Trimming removed 1 base at V and 8 bases at J, with 20 bases between. Germline-derived CDR1 and CDR2 are LGHNA and YSLEER. CDR3 protein: CASSQGMLVGDQGYTF. The CDR3 nucleotides are TGCGCCAGCAGCCAAGGAATGTTGGTTGGGGATCAGGGCTACACCTTC.

The chain uses TRBV27 and TRBJ2-2; D might be TRBD2 (6 bases). Germline lookup yields CDR1 MNHEY and CDR2 SMNVEV (reference sequence). The CDR3 has 17 residues. Between the trimmed V and J ends, which lost 1 base and 3 bases, there was a span of 15 bases. The CDR3: CASSLFPGARDTGELFF. In DNA, the CDR3 is TGTGCCAGCAGTTTATTCCCGGGAGCCAGGGACACCGGGGAGCTGTTTTTT.

The rearrangement uses TRBV13 and TRBJ2-6; D unresolved. CDR3 length: 16 residues. Germline V gene lookup returns CDR1 PRHDT and CDR2 FYEKMQ (reference sequence). V lost 3 bases, J lost 0 bases, and 9 bases lay in between. The CDR3 DNA reads TGTGCCAGCAGCTTTACAAGTTACTCTGGGGCCAACGTCCTGACTTTC. Protein: CASSFTSYSGANVLTF.

This rearrangement joins TRBV11-2 to TRBJ2-2; 7 bases are a match to TRBD2. The CDR3 is made up of 16 amino acids. With 1 base clipped from V and 1 base from J, the junction kept 3 bases outside the gene matches. Germline V gives CDR1 SGHAT, CDR2 FQNNGV. The CDR3 loop reads CASSLGSGVNTGELFF. The DNA for the CDR3 is TGTGCCAGCAGCTTAGGCAGCGGGGTGAACACCGGGGAGCTGTTTTTT.

The chain couples TRBV10-3 to TRBJ1-5; D is possibly TRBD1 (6 bases). CDR3 length: 15 residues. The germline V gene has CDR1 ENHRY and CDR2 SYGVKD. The V and J ends lost 3 bases and 3 bases respectively, with 12 bases between them. This chain's CDR3 is CAISDFGQTNQPQHF. CDR3 bases: TGTGCCATCAGTGATTTTGGACAGACCAATCAGCCCCAGCATTTT.

The chain employs TRBV27 and TRBJ2-1; D perhaps matches TRBD1 (6 bases). The V gene's germline CDR1 is MNHEY and CDR2 SMNVEV (reference sequence). Trimming shortened V by 5 bases and J by 4 bases, and 9 bases separated the two germline ends. The CDR3 has 13 residues. This CDR3 reads CASSVTGYNEQFF. CDR3 sequence (DNA): TGTGCCAGCAGTGTCACAGGGTACAATGAGCAGTTCTTC.

This rearrangement joins TRBV18 to TRBJ2-7; no clear D gene. The germline CDR1 and CDR2 sequences are KGHSH and LQKENI. The V and J ends lost 4 bases and 2 bases respectively, with 9 bases between them. This CDR3 comprises 13 residues. As DNA, the CDR3 is TGTGCCAGCTCACACGACCCAACCTACGAGCAGTACTTC. The encoded protein is CASSHDPTYEQYF.

This chain links TRBV19 with TRBJ2-2; D is unclear. Germline assignment: CDR1 LNHDA and CDR2 SQIVND (reference sequence). This CDR3 contains 14 residues. Trimming removed 5 bases from V and 1 base from J, with 8 bases in between. This CDR3 reads CASSQLQNTGELFF. CDR3 nucleotide sequence: TGTGCCAGTAGTCAGCTCCAGAACACCGGGGAGCTGTTTTTT.

The genes are TRBV4-1 and TRBJ2-7; 7 bases align to TRBD1. There are 17 residues in the CDR3. Trimming cost V 1 base and J 2 bases; bases outside gene matches: 11. CDR1 is MGHRA and CDR2 is YSYEKL in the germline V gene. The CDR3 region is CASSQVIIGGQTYEQYF. In DNA form, the CDR3 reads TGCGCCAGCAGCCAAGTTATAATTGGGGGACAGACCTACGAGCAGTACTTC.

For the CDR3, the DNA is TGTGCCAGTAGTATACAGGGCGGATTAACAGCAACTAATGAAAAACTGTTTTTT. Its protein product is CASSIQGGLTATNEKLFF. The chain combines TRBV19 with TRBJ1-4; D perhaps matches TRBD1 (5 bases). The CDR3 loop spans 18 amino acids. The V and J ends lost 2 bases and 0 bases respectively, with 16 bases between them. Germline CDR1 and CDR2: LNHDA and SQIVND (reference sequence).

The rearrangement joins TRBV19 to TRBJ1-1; D call uncertain. Per the germline V gene, CDR1 is LNHDA and CDR2 is SQIVND (reference sequence). V lost 3 bases and J lost 0, with 11 bases in between. This CDR3 has 15 amino acids. For the CDR3, the DNA is TGTGCCAGTAGTATCTCTCGCCGGATGAACACTGAAGCTTTCTTT. It is translated as CASSISRRMNTEAFF.

This clone was recorded once. The chain recombines TRBV9 with TRBJ2-2; the match to TRBD1 covers 7 bases. Trimming took 6 bases from V and 0 from J; bases not matched to a gene: 8. Germline V gene sequence: CDR1 SGDLS, CDR2 YYNGEE. This CDR3 has 16 residues. The DNA of the CDR3 is TGTGCCAGCAACAGGAAGGGGGCGCCGAACACCGGGGAGCTGTTTTTT. Its protein is CASNRKGAPNTGELFF.